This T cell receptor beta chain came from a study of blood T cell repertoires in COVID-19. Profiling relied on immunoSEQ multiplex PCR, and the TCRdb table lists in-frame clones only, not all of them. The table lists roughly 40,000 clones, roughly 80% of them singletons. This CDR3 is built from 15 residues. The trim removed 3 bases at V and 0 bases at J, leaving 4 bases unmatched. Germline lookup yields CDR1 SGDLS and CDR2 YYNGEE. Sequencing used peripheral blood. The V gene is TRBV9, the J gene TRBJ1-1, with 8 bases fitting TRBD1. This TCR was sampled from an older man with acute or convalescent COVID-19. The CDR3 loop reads CASSDGQGLNTEAFF. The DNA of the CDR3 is TGTGCCAGCAGCGACGGACAGGGACTGAACACTGAAGCTTTCTTT.